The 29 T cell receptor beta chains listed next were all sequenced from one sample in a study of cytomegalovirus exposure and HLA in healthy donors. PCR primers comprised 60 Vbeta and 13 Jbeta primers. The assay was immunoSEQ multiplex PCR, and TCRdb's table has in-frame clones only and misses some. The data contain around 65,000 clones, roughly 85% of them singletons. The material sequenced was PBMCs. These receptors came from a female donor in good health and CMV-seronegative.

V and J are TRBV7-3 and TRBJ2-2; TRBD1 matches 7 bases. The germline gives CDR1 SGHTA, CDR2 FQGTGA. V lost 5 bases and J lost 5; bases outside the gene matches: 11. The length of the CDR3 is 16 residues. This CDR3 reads CASSKQGSWSTGELFF. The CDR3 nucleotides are TGTGCCAGCAGCAAACAGGGGAGCTGGTCGACCGGGGAGCTGTTTTTT.

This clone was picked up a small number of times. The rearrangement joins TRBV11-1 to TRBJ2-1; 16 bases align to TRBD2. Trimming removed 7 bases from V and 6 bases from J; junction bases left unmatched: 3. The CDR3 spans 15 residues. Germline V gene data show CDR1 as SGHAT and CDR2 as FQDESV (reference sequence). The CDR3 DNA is TGTGCCAGCATAGGGACTAGCGGGGGGGTCAATGAGCAGTTCTTC. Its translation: CASIGTSGGVNEQFF.

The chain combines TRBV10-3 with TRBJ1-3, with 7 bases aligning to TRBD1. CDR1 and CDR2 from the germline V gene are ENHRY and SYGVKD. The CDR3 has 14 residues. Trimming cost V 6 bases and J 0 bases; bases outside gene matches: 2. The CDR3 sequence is CAIRGQSSGNTIYF. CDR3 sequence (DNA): TGTGCCATCAGGGGACAGAGCTCTGGAAACACCATATATTTT.

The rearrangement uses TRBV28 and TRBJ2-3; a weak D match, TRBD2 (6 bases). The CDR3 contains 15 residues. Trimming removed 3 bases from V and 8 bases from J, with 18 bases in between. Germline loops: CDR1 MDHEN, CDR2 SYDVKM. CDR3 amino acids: CASSFGGMGVGTQYF. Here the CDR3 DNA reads TGTGCCAGCAGTTTTGGGGGGATGGGGGTCGGTACGCAGTATTTT. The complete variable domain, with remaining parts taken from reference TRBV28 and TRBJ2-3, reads DVKVTQSSRYLVKRTGEKVFLECVQDMDHENMFWYRQDPGLGLRLIYFSYDVKMKEKGDIPEGYSVSREKKERFSLILESASTNQTSMYLCASSFGGMGVGTQYFGPGTRLTVL.

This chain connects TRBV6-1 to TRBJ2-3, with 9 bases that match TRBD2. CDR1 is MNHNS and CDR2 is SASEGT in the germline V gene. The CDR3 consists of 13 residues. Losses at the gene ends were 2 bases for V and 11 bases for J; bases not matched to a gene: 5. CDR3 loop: CASSELGTSLQYF. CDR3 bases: TGTGCCAGCAGTGAACTGGGGACTAGCTTGCAGTATTTT.

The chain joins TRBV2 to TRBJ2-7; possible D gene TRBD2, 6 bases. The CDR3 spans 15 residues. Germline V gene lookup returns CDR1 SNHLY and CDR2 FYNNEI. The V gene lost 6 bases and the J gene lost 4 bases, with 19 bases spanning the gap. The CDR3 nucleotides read TGTGCCAGCAGGATAAGCGGGTCCCTAAATTACGAGCAGTACTTC. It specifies CASRISGSLNYEQYF.

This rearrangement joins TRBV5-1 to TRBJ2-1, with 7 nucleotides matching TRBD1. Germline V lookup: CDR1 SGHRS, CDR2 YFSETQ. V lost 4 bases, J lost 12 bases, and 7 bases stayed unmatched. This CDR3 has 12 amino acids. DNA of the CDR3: TGCGCCAGCAGCCACACCTCAGGGGGGCAGTTCTTC. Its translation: CASSHTSGGQFF.

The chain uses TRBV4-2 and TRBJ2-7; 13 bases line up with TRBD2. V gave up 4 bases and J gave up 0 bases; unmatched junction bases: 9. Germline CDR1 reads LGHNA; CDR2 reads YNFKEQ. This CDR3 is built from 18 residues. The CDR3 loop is CASSPIAGLAGSSYEQYF. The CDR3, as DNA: TGTGCCAGCAGCCCGATTGCGGGACTAGCGGGATCCTCCTACGAGCAGTACTTC.

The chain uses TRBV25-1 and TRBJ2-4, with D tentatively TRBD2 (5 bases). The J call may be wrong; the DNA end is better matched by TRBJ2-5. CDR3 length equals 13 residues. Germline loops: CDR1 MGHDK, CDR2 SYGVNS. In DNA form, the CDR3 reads TGTGCCAGCAGTGAATATTTTGCGGGGACCCAGTACTTC. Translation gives CASSEYFAGTQYF.

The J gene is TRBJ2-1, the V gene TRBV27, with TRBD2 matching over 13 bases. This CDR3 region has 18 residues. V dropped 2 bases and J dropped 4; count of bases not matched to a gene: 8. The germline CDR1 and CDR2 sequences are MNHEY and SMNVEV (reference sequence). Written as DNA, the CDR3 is TGTGCCAGCAGTTTAGAGGGGACTAGCGGGGACCCATACAATGAGCAGTTCTTC. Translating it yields CASSLEGTSGDPYNEQFF.

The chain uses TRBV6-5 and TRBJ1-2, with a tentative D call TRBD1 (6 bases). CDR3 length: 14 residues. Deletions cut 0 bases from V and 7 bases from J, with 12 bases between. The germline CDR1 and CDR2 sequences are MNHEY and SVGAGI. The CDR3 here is CASSYSDSSFGYTF. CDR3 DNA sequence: TGTGCCAGCAGTTACTCGGACAGTTCGTTTGGCTACACCTTC.

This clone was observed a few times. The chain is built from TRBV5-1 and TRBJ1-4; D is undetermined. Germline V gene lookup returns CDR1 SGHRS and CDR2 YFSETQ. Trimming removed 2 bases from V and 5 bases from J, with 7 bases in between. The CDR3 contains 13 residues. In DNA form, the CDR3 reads TGCGCCAGCAGCTTTGGCGGAAATGAAAAACTGTTTTTT. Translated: CASSFGGNEKLFF. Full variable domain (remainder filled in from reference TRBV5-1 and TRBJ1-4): KAGVTQTPRYLIKTRGQQVTLSCSPISGHRSVSWYQQTPGQGLQFLFEYFSETQRNKGNFPGRFSGRQFSNSRSEMNVSTLELGDSALYLCASSFGGNEKLFFGSGTQLSVL.

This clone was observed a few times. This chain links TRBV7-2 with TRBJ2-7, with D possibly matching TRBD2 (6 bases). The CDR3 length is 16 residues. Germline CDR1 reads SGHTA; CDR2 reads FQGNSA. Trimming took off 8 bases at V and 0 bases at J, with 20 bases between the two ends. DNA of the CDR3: TGTGCCAGCCTGAAGAAGGGCGGGGTTAGCTCCTACGAGCAGTACTTC. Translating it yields CASLKKGGVSSYEQYF.

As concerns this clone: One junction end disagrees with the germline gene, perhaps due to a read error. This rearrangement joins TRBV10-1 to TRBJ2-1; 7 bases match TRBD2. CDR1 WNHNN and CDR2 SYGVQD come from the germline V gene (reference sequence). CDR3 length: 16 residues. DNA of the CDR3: TGCGCCAGCAGTGAGGGGGCGGGGGTCTCCGACAATGAGCAGTTCTTC. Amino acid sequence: CASSEGAGVSDNEQFF.

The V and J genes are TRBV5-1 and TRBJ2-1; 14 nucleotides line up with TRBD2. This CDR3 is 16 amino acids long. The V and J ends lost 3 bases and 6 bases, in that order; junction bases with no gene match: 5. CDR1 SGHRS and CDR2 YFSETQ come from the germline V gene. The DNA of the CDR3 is TGCGCCAGCAGCTGGCTGGGACTAGCGGGAGTCAATGAGCAGTTCTTC. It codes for CASSWLGLAGVNEQFF.

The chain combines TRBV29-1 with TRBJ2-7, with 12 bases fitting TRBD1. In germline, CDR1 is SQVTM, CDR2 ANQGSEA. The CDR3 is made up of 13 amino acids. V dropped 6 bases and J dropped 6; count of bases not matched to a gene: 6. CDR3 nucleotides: TGCAGCGTGGCCGGGGACAGGGGGCGCGAGCAGTACTTC. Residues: CSVAGDRGREQYF.

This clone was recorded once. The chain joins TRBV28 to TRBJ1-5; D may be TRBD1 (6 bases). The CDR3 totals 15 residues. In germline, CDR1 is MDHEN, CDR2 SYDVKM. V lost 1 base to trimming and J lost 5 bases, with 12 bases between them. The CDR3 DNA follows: TGTGCCAGCAGTTTATCGACAGGCCCCCATCAGCCCCAGCATTTT. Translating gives CASSLSTGPHQPQHF.

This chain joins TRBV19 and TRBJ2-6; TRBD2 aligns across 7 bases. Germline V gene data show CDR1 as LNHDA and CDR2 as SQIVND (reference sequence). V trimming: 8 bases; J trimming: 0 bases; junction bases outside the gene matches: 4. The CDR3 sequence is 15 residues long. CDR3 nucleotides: TGTGCCAGTGCGGGGGTAAACTCTGGGGCCAACGTCCTGACTTTC. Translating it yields CASAGVNSGANVLTF.

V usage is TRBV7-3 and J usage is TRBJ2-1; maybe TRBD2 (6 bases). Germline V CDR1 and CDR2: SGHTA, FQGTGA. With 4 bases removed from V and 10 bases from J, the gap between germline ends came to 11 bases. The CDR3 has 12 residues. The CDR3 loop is CASSSGTGEQFF. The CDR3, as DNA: TGTGCCAGCAGCTCCGGGACTGGGGAGCAGTTCTTC. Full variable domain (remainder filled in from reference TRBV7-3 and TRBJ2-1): GAGVSQTPSNKVTEKGKYVELRCDPISGHTALYWYRQSLGQGPEFLIYFQGTGAADDSGLPNDRFFAVRPEGSVSTLKIQRTERGDSAVYLCASSSGTGEQFFGPGTRLTVL.

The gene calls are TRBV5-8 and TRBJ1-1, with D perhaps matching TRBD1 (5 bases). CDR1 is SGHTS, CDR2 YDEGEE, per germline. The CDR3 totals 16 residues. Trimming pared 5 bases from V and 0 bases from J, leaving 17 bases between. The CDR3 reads CASSAGRGMLNTEAFF. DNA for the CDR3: TGTGCCAGCAGTGCGGGACGGGGGATGTTGAACACTGAAGCTTTCTTT. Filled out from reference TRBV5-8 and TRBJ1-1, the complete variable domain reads EAGVTQSPTHLIKTRGQQATLRCSPISGHTSVYWYQQALGLGLQFLLWYDEGEERNRGNFPPRFSGRQFPNYSSELNVNALELEDSALYLCASSAGRGMLNTEAFFGQGTRLTVV.

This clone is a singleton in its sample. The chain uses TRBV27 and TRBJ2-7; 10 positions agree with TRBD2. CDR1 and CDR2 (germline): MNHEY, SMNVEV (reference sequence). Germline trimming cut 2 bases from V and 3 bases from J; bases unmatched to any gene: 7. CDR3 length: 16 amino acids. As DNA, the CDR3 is TGTGCCAGCAGTTTACTAGCGGGGGCCGCAAGCTACGAGCAGTACTTC. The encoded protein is CASSLLAGAASYEQYF.

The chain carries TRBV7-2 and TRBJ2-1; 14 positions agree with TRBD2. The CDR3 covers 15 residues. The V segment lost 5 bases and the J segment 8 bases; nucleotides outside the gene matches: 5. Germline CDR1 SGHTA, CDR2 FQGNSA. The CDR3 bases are TGTGCCAGCAGCCCGGGACTAGCGGGAGCCCATGAGCAGTTCTTC. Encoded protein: CASSPGLAGAHEQFF.

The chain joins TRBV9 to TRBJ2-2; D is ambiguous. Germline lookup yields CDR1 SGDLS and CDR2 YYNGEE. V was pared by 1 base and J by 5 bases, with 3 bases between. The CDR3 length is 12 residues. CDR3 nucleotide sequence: TGTGCCAGCAGCGTAACAACCGGGGAGCTGTTTTTT. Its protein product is CASSVTTGELFF.

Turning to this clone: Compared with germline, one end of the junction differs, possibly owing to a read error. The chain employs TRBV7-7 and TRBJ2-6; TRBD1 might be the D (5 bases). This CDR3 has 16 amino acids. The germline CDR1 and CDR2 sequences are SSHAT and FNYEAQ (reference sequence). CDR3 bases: TGTGCTAGCAGCTTGGGGCTGGCCTCTGGGGCCAACGTCCTGACTTTC. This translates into CASSLGLASGANVLTF. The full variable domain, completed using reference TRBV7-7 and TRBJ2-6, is GAGVSQSPRYKVTKRGQDVTLRCDPISSHATLYWYQQALGQGPEFLTYFNYEAQPDKSGLPSDRFSAERPEGSISTLTIQRTEQRDSAMYRCASSLGLASGANVLTFGAGSRLTVL.

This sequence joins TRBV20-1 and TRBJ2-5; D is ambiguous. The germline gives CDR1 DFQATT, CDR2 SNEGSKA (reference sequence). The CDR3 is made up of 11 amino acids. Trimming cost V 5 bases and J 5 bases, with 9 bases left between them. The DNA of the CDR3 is TGCAGTGCTGGCATCGGGGAGACCCAGTACTTC. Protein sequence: CSAGIGETQYF.

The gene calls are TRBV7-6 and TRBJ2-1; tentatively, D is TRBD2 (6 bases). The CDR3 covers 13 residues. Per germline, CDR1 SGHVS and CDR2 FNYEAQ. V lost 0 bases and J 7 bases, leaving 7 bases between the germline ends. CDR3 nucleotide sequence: TGTGCCAGCAGCTTAGCGGAGGGGAATGAGCAGTTCTTC. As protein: CASSLAEGNEQFF.

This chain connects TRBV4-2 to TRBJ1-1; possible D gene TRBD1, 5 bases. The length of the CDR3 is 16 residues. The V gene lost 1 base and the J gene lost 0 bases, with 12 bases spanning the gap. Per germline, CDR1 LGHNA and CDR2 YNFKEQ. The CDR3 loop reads CASSQGLDTMNTEAFF. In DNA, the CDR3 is TGTGCCAGCAGCCAAGGACTGGACACTATGAACACTGAAGCTTTCTTT.

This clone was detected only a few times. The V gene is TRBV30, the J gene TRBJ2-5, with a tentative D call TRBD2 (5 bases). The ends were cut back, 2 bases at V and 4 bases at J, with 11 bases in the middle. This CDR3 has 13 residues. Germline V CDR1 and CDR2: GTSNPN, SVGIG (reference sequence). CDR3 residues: CAWSMRRRETQYF. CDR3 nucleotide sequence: TGTGCCTGGAGTATGAGGAGGCGAGAGACCCAGTACTTC. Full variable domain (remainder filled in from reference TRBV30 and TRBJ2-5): SQTIHQWPATLVQPVGSPLSLECTVEGTSNPNLYWYRQAAGRGLQLLFYSVGIGQISSEVPQNLSASRPQDRQFILSSKKLLLSDSGFYLCAWSMRRRETQYFGPGTRLLVL.

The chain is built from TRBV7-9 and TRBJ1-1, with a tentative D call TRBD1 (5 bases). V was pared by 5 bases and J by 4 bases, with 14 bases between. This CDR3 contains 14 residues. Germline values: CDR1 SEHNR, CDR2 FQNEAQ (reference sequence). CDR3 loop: CASSLQGGATEAFF. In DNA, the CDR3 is TGTGCCAGCAGCCTGCAGGGAGGGGCCACTGAAGCTTTCTTT.